This passage covers 23 T cell receptor beta chains from one sample sequenced in a study of CD8+ T cells in alopecia areata. As the sequencing template, cDNA was produced by extracting RNA and reverse transcribing it. Profiling relied on immunoSEQ multiplex PCR, and the TCRdb table lists in-frame clones only, not all of them. The table includes more than 150,000 clones, around 55% detected once. This specimen consisted of CD8+ T cells sorted from blood, obtained at week 0. These receptor sequences come from a human donor with alopecia areata.

The sample holds a few counts of this clone. DNA of the CDR3: TGTGCCAGCAGCATAGAGGGGGAGCAGTACTTC. Translated, it gives CASSIEGEQYF. The genes are TRBV7-9 and TRBJ2-7; D is perhaps TRBD1 or TRBD2 (5 bases each). Germline CDR1 SEHNR, CDR2 FQNEAQ (reference sequence). The CDR3 has 11 amino acids. V was pared by 5 bases and J by 7 bases, with 9 bases between.

This clone was counted only a few times. V and J are TRBV29-1 and TRBJ2-5; D unclear. V was cut by 4 bases and J by 2 bases, with 14 bases left in between. CDR1 is SQVTM, CDR2 ANQGSEA, per germline. The CDR3 runs 14 residues. The CDR3 coding sequence is TGCAGCGTTGTTTTTATTGGGGTACAAGAGACCCAGTACTTC. Its protein is CSVVFIGVQETQYF.

The chain links TRBV7-9 to TRBJ2-1; D is unresolved. Deletions cut 5 bases from V and 8 bases from J, with 10 bases between. Germline CDR1 is SEHNR and CDR2 is FQNEAQ (reference sequence). CDR3 length: 12 amino acids. This CDR3 reads CASSVIWYEQFF. The CDR3 region has the DNA TGTGCCAGCAGCGTAATTTGGTATGAGCAGTTCTTC.

This clone has more than one count but fewer than ten. The chain carries TRBV13 and TRBJ2-3, with 11 nucleotides matching TRBD2. The junction had 9 bases not matched to a gene; V was cut back by 5 bases and J by 11 bases. Germline V gene data show CDR1 as PRHDT and CDR2 as FYEKMQ (reference sequence). The CDR3 spans 14 residues. CDR3 region: CASSIRTSGGVQYF. The CDR3 bases are TGTGCCAGCAGCATAAGAACTAGCGGGGGAGTGCAGTATTTT. Full variable domain (outside the CDR3, taken from reference TRBV13 and TRBJ2-3): AAGVIQSPRHLIKEKRETATLKCYPIPRHDTVYWYQQGPGQDPQFLISFYEKMQSDKGSIPDRFSAQQFSDYHSELNMSSLELGDSALYFCASSIRTSGGVQYFGPGTRLTVL.

V and J are TRBV5-1 and TRBJ1-2; TRBD1 agrees at 12 bases. V trimming: 3 bases; J trimming: 4 bases; junction bases outside the gene matches: 7. Per germline, CDR1 SGHRS and CDR2 YFSETQ. The CDR3 spans 16 residues. CDR3 sequence: CASSSGTGGATYGYTF. The CDR3 bases are TGCGCCAGCAGCTCCGGGACAGGGGGCGCCACCTATGGCTACACCTTC.

This chain links TRBV27 with TRBJ1-1; 7 bases match TRBD1. The V gene end was trimmed by 3 bases and the J gene end by 4 bases; junction bases not matched to a gene: 2. The CDR3 runs to 13 residues. In germline, CDR1 is MNHEY, CDR2 SMNVEV (reference sequence). DNA for the CDR3: TGTGCCAGCAGTTTCGGGACAGCCACTGAAGCTTTCTTT. It translates to CASSFGTATEAFF.

As regards this clone: Other DNA sequences in the sample encode the same CDR3. The chain combines TRBV30 with TRBJ1-1; tentatively, D is TRBD1 (5 bases). V dropped 3 bases and J dropped 0 bases, with 8 bases sitting between them. The CDR3 is 13 residues long. Germline V gene lookup returns CDR1 GTSNPN and CDR2 SVGIG (reference sequence). The CDR3 nucleotides are TGTGCCTGGAGCGACAGCCTGAACACTGAAGCTTTCTTT. Translated: CAWSDSLNTEAFF. The full variable domain, completed using reference TRBV30 and TRBJ1-1, is SQTIHQWPATLVQPVGSPLSLECTVEGTSNPNLYWYRQAAGRGLQLLFYSVGIGQISSEVPQNLSASRPQDRQFILSSKKLLLSDSGFYLCAWSDSLNTEAFFGQGTRLTVV.

The genes are TRBV4-3 and TRBJ2-1; D might be TRBD1 (5 bases). Trimming stripped 0 bases from V and 9 bases from J, with 12 bases between. CDR3 length: 14 amino acids. CDR1 LGHNA and CDR2 YSLEER come from the germline V gene. CDR3 coding DNA: TGCGCCAGCAGCCAAGATACAGGAGTGGGTGAGCAGTTCTTC. Protein sequence: CASSQDTGVGEQFF.

V gene TRBV6-5 combines with J gene TRBJ1-2, with unresolved D. V was clipped by 5 bases and J by 2 bases, with 9 bases between them. From germline, CDR1 is MNHEY and CDR2 SVGAGI. This CDR3 contains 13 residues. In DNA, the CDR3 is TGTGCCAGCAGTATGAATATCAACTATGGCTACACCTTC. Translated: CASSMNINYGYTF.

This clone was found a few times. CDR3 amino acids: CASSFPATDTQYF. The CDR3 nucleotides are TGTGCCAGCAGCTTTCCGGCCACAGATACGCAGTATTTT. This rearrangement joins TRBV7-9 to TRBJ2-3; D is unclear. The V end was cut by 3 bases, the J end by 2 bases, with 6 bases between. The CDR3 length is 13 residues. CDR1 and CDR2 (germline): SEHNR, FQNEAQ (reference sequence).

This sequence joins TRBV4-1 and TRBJ2-2; no clear D. The CDR3 loop spans 12 amino acids. Trimming stripped 5 bases from V and 7 bases from J, with 8 bases between. Per the germline V gene, CDR1 is MGHRA and CDR2 is YSYEKL. The DNA for the CDR3 is TGCGCCAGCAGCTCCTCCGGCGGGGAGCTGTTTTTT. Encoded protein: CASSSSGGELFF.

This clone is a singleton in its sample. The genes are TRBV5-1 and TRBJ2-4, with D tentatively TRBD2 (6 bases). Germline CDR1 SGHRS, CDR2 YFSETQ. The CDR3 spans 17 residues. V lost 0 bases and J 1 base, leaving 14 bases between the germline ends. The CDR3 loop reads CASSLAAGPGAKNIQYF. The CDR3 DNA sequence: TGCGCCAGCAGCTTGGCCGCGGGGCCCGGGGCCAAAAACATTCAGTACTTC.

This sequence joins TRBV6-1 and TRBJ1-1; D possibly corresponds to TRBD1 (6 bases). The germline CDR1 and CDR2 sequences are MNHNS and SASEGT. This CDR3 region has 13 residues. Deletions cut 6 bases from V and 4 bases from J, with 12 bases between. CDR3 residues: CASRRGMGTEAFF. As DNA, the CDR3 is TGTGCCAGCAGGAGGGGGATGGGCACTGAAGCTTTCTTT.

This chain joins TRBV4-1 and TRBJ1-1; D is ambiguous. CDR3 length equals 15 residues. V gave up 0 bases and J gave up 1 base, with 9 bases separating them. Germline V CDR1 and CDR2: MGHRA, YSYEKL. The CDR3 loop is CASSQDKAGNTEAFF. The DNA for the CDR3 is TGCGCCAGCAGCCAAGATAAGGCAGGGAACACTGAAGCTTTCTTT.

This chain links TRBV28 with TRBJ2-7; D may be TRBD2 (6 bases). Trimming pared 4 bases from V and 5 bases from J, leaving 12 bases between. Germline V gives CDR1 MDHEN, CDR2 SYDVKM. There are 13 residues in the CDR3. The CDR3 nucleotides read TGTGCCAGCAGTTACATGGGAGGCGACGAGCAGTACTTC. The encoded protein is CASSYMGGDEQYF.

The rearrangement links TRBV5-6 to TRBJ2-7; D perhaps matches TRBD1 (6 bases). V was cut by 1 base and J by 6 bases, with 11 bases left in between. CDR1 and CDR2 (germline): SGHDT, YYEEEE. This CDR3 spans 13 amino acids. DNA for the CDR3: TGTGCCAGCAGCTTGACAGGGAAGGGCGAGCAGTACTTC. It is translated as CASSLTGKGEQYF.

This sequence joins TRBV29-1 and TRBJ1-5; D might be TRBD1 (5 bases). V was clipped by 7 bases and J by 8 bases, with 18 bases between them. This CDR3 has 13 residues. CDR1 and CDR2 (germline): SQVTM, ANQGSEA. The CDR3 region is CSAAGTAQEPQHF. The DNA for the CDR3 is TGCAGCGCCGCGGGGACGGCGCAAGAGCCCCAGCATTTT. Supplemented by reference TRBV29-1 and TRBJ1-5, the full variable domain reads SAVISQKPSRDICQRGTSLTIQCQVDSQVTMMFWYRQQPGQSLTLIATANQGSEATYESGFVIDKFPISRPNLTFSTLTVSNMSPEDSSIYLCSAAGTAQEPQHFGDGTRLSIL.

The V and J genes are TRBV12-5 and TRBJ2-7; D might be TRBD1 (5 bases). CDR3 length equals 13 residues. Trimming took off 3 bases at V and 6 bases at J, with 12 bases between the two ends. Germline CDR1 and CDR2: LGHNT and FRNRAP. CDR3 sequence (DNA): TGTGCTAGTGGTTTCCATGCAGGGCTCGAGCAGTACTTC. Its translation is CASGFHAGLEQYF.

The chain links TRBV25-1 to TRBJ2-1; D is tentatively TRBD1 or TRBD2 (5 bases each). This CDR3 contains 13 residues. Germline loops: CDR1 MGHDK, CDR2 SYGVNS. The germline V and J ends were trimmed by 2 bases and 7 bases, with 9 bases remaining between them. The CDR3: CASSEGWGNEQFF. The CDR3 DNA sequence: TGTGCCAGCAGTGAAGGTTGGGGGAATGAGCAGTTCTTC.

V gene TRBV13 combines with J gene TRBJ1-1; D is possibly TRBD1 (5 bases). The CDR3 contains 14 residues. Germline CDR1 and CDR2: PRHDT and FYEKMQ (reference sequence). With 0 bases removed from V and 6 bases from J, the gap between germline ends came to 11 bases. In DNA form, the CDR3 reads TGTGCCAGCAGCTTAGGCCGAACAGGCGCTGAAGCTTTCTTT. Its translation is CASSLGRTGAEAFF.

The chain carries TRBV7-2 and TRBJ2-3; D might be TRBD2 (6 bases). Germline CDR1 reads SGHTA; CDR2 reads FQGNSA. This CDR3 comprises 15 residues. V lost 5 bases, J lost 1 base, and 13 bases lay in between. The CDR3 coding sequence is TGTGCCAGCAGCCAACCGGGACTGGGCACAGATACGCAGTATTTT. This sequence encodes CASSQPGLGTDTQYF. The whole variable domain, remainder taken from reference TRBV7-2 and TRBJ2-3, is GAGVSQSPSNKVTEKGKDVELRCDPISGHTALYWYRQSLGQGLEFLIYFQGNSAPDKSGLPSDRFSAERTGGSVSTLTIQRTQQEDSAVYLCASSQPGLGTDTQYFGPGTRLTVL.

The rearrangement joins TRBV29-1 to TRBJ1-2; D may be TRBD1 (5 bases). Trimming stripped 4 bases from V and 5 bases from J, with 8 bases between. The germline CDR1 and CDR2 sequences are SQVTM and ANQGSEA. The CDR3 length is 11 residues. For the CDR3, the DNA is TGCAGCGTTGTGGGGGAATATGGCTACACCTTC. This gives the protein CSVVGEYGYTF. Together with reference TRBV29-1 and TRBJ1-2, the CDR3 gives the full variable domain: SAVISQKPSRDICQRGTSLTIQCQVDSQVTMMFWYRQQPGQSLTLIATANQGSEATYESGFVIDKFPISRPNLTFSTLTVSNMSPEDSSIYLCSVVGEYGYTFGSGTRLTVV.

The chain employs TRBV29-1 and TRBJ2-1; 12 nucleotides match TRBD2. The CDR3 length is 13 residues. Trimming at V came to 8 bases and at J to 7 bases, leaving 6 bases not matched to a gene. Germline V gene sequence: CDR1 SQVTM, CDR2 ANQGSEA. DNA for the CDR3: TGCAGCATTACTAGCGGGGGGAGGAATGAGCAGTTCTTC. It specifies CSITSGGRNEQFF.